This is a list of T cell receptor beta chains from one sample in a study of T cells in Graves' hyperthyroidism and ophthalmopathy. MiXCR was run by TCRdb on the multiplex PCR reads, yielding one entry per CDR3 protein. The repertoire holds hundreds of thousands of distinct CDR3 sequences, with less than 15% as singletons. Sample: blood. These receptors all stem from a woman younger than 30 with Graves' hyperthyroidism. Both conserved end residues are part of each CDR3. Each record gives: D gene, J gene, V gene, clone size, CDR3 DNA, CDR3 protein. The D gene is left open where the match is weak. Only part of the rows carry a size: once, few, many, or a class if the clone is expanded.

>NA|TRBJ2-1|TRBV2|NA
TGTGCCAGCAGTATCCCCGAGGTAGGGGGGCGCGTAAATGAGCAGTTCTTC
CASSIPEVGGRVNEQFF
>NA|TRBJ2-7|TRBV18|many
TGTGCCAGCTCACCGAGCCAGAACTACGAGCAGTACTTC
CASSPSQNYEQYF
>TRBD1|TRBJ2-7|TRBV6-1|few
TGTGCCAGCAGACGAACCGGGACAGGGGAATCCTACGAGCAGTACTTC
CASRRTGTGESYEQYF
>TRBD1|TRBJ2-2|TRBV6-9|NA
TGTGCCAGCAGTTATTCTCCGACAGGGATTGCCGGGGAGCTGTTTTTT
CASSYSPTGIAGELFF
>TRBD2|TRBJ2-3|TRBV30|NA
TGTGCCTGGAGCCCTTTAGCGGGAGGGCTCACAGATACGCAGTATTTT
CAWSPLAGGLTDTQYF
>NA|TRBJ1-5|TRBV20-1|many
TGCAGTGCTAGAACAGACACCAATCAGCCCCAGCATTTT
CSARTDTNQPQHF
>NA|TRBJ1-6|TRBV2|many
TGTGCCAGCAGTCAAAGGGTGGGGAGCTCCTATAATTCACCCCTCCACTTT
CASSQRVGSSYNSPLHF
>NA|TRBJ2-7|TRBV6-1|many
TGTGCCAGCAAAAGGAGGGGGGACGAGCAGTACTTC
CASKRRGDEQYF
>TRBD2|TRBJ2-1|TRBV20-1|NA
TGCAGTGCTCCGAGCGGGAGGGCCAAAAATGAGCAGTTCTTC
CSAPSGRAKNEQFF
>TRBD2|TRBJ2-5|TRBV7-9|many
TGTGCCAGCAGCTTACCGGCGGGAGGGTTAGGGACCCAGTACTTC
CASSLPAGGLGTQYF
>NA|TRBJ2-1|TRBV11-2|many
TGTGCCAGCAGCTTAGGGAGCCCGGTCACACTGCAGTTCTTC
CASSLGSPVTLQFF
>NA|TRBJ1-2|TRBV7-9|many
TGTGCCAGCAGCTTAGAGGCAGGGAGCTATGGCTACACCTTC
CASSLEAGSYGYTF
>NA|TRBJ2-7|TRBV3-1|many
TGTGCCAGCAGCCAAGAATCCTACGAGCAGTACTTC
CASSQESYEQYF
>TRBD1|TRBJ1-2|TRBV9|NA
TGTGCCAGCAGCATGACAGGGGGGTACTCAGGTGGCTACACCTTC
CASSMTGGYSGGYTF
>TRBD2|TRBJ2-1|TRBV27|few
TGTGCCAGCAGGGAGGGACTAAGCTCCTACAATGAGCAGTTCTTC
CASREGLSSYNEQFF
>NA|TRBJ2-1|TRBV19|few
TGTGCCAGTAGTATAGTTGTTCGGATAAACAATGAGCAGTTCTTC
CASSIVVRINNEQFF
>TRBD2|TRBJ2-1|TRBV12-5|many
TGTGCTAGTGGTACAAGCGGGGCTTCCTACAATGAGCAGTTCTTC
CASGTSGASYNEQFF
>TRBD2|TRBJ2-5|TRBV6-1|few
TGTGCCAGCCGTGGCGGGACTAGCGGGAGTAGGTTACCGGGAGAGACCCAGTACTTC
CASRGGTSGSRLPGETQYF
>NA|TRBJ2-4|TRBV12-3/TRBV12-4|NA
TGTGCCAGCAGTTTAGAGGTGGGACCAAACATTCAGTACTTC
CASSLEVGPNIQYF
>NA|TRBJ2-3|TRBV5-1|NA
TGCGCCAGCAGCTTGGCCGGTTGGGGGCATCGTGGTACAGATACGCAGTATTTT
CASSLAGWGHRGTDTQYF
>TRBD2|TRBJ2-1|TRBV7-3|many
TGTGCCAGCAGCCAAACTAGCGGGAGTAGCAATGAGCAGTTCTTC
CASSQTSGSSNEQFF
>NA|TRBJ2-3|TRBV20-1|many
TGCAGTTCCCCCAGGGCAGGCTCCCCCACAGATACGCAGTATTTT
CSSPRAGSPTDTQYF
>NA|TRBJ1-2|TRBV16|few
TGTGCCAGCAGCCAATCGTTTACGAGTGGCTACACCTTC
CASSQSFTSGYTF
>NA|TRBJ1-4|TRBV5-5|many
TGTGCCAGCAGCTTCGGCAGGATCCTGTCTAATGAAAAACTGTTTTTT
CASSFGRILSNEKLFF
>TRBD1|TRBJ2-2|TRBV7-2|many
TGTGCCAGCAGCGCGCCCCGGGACAGGGGACTAACCGGGGAGCTGTTTTTT
CASSAPRDRGLTGELFF
>NA|TRBJ2-1|TRBV7-9|many
TGTGCCAGCAGCTTAGTGGAACTCTCCTCGAACAATGAGCAGTTCTTC
CASSLVELSSNNEQFF
>NA|TRBJ2-1|TRBV11-2|many
TGTGCCAGCAGCTTATTACAGGGCCCCCCTTACAATGAGCAGTTCTTC
CASSLLQGPPYNEQFF
>NA|TRBJ1-1|TRBV7-9|few
TGTGCCAGCTCCGGAACCTCGAACACTGAAGCTTTCTTT
CASSGTSNTEAFF
>NA|TRBJ1-2|TRBV13|NA
TGTGCCAGCAGCTATCCGGGCCCTACGGACGGCTACACCTTC
CASSYPGPTDGYTF
>NA|TRBJ1-4|TRBV5-5|NA
TGTGCCAGCAGCTCCGGTGGACGGACAGCCGAAAAACTGTTTTTT
CASSSGGRTAEKLFF
>NA|TRBJ2-7|TRBV5-1|NA
TGCGCCAGCAGCTTGGCCGGGGCCGACAGGATGCACGAGCAGTACTTC
CASSLAGADRMHEQYF
>NA|TRBJ2-1|TRBV7-3|few
TGTGCCAGCAGCTGGGAGCCGGGCCCCTACAATGAGCAGTTCTTC
CASSWEPGPYNEQFF
>TRBD2|TRBJ2-5|TRBV19|few
TGTGCCAGTGCTAACCGGACTAGCGGGCAAGAGACCCAGTACTTC
CASANRTSGQETQYF
>NA|TRBJ2-1|TRBV24-1|many
TGTGCCACCCGGGACGTTTCCTACAATGAGCAGTTCTTC
CATRDVSYNEQFF
>NA|TRBJ1-3|TRBV20-1|NA
TGCAGTGCTAGTCCCTCTGGAAACACCATATATTTT
CSASPSGNTIYF
>TRBD2|TRBJ2-1|TRBV11-2|many
TGTGCCAGCAGCTCGGGACTAGCGGGGCTCAATGAGCAGTTCTTC
CASSSGLAGLNEQFF
>TRBD2|TRBJ2-5|TRBV15|many
TGTGCCACCAGCAATCTAGCGGGAGGCGAGACCCAGTACTTC
CATSNLAGGETQYF
>TRBD1|TRBJ2-7|TRBV20-1|many
TGCAGTGCTAGTGCAGGACAGGGTTACCTACGGGGCCACGAGCAGTACTTC
CSASAGQGYLRGHEQYF
>TRBD2|TRBJ2-7|TRBV7-9|many
TGTGCCAGCAGCCTCCGGACTAGCGGGAGAGGTGGTGACGAGCAGTACTTC
CASSLRTSGRGGDEQYF
>TRBD2|TRBJ2-5|TRBV20-1|few
TGCAGTGCTAGAGATCCAGCGGGAACTGGTTGGGAGACCCAGTACTTC
CSARDPAGTGWETQYF
>NA|TRBJ1-3|TRBV7-9|NA
TGTGCCAGCAGCTTAAGCAGGGCCTCCTCTGGAAACACCATATATTTC
CASSLSRASSGNTIYF
>NA|TRBJ2-3|TRBV7-3|many
TGTGCCAGCAGTTTTGTTAGCACAGATACGCAGTATTTT
CASSFVSTDTQYF
>NA|TRBJ2-1|TRBV5-6|once
TGTGCCAGCAGCCTCGGGGTAACCTACGAGCAGTTCTTC
CASSLGVTYEQFF
>TRBD1|TRBJ1-1|TRBV5-1|many
TGCGCCAGCAGCTTCCACAGGGGCAGTATTAGCACTGAAGCTTTCTTT
CASSFHRGSISTEAFF
>NA|TRBJ2-7|TRBV29-1|NA
TGCAGCGTTGAAGATCCAACAGGAACCTACGAGCAGTACTTC
CSVEDPTGTYEQYF
>TRBD1|TRBJ2-7|TRBV3-1|many
TGTGCCAGCAGCCAGACAGGGGATAGGGAGCAGTACTTC
CASSQTGDREQYF
>TRBD1|TRBJ1-1|TRBV7-9|few
TGTGCCAGCAGCTTCTTAAATACTGACAGGGGTTTGAACACTGAAGCTTTCTTT
CASSFLNTDRGLNTEAFF
>NA|TRBJ2-3|TRBV12-3/TRBV12-4|NA
TGTGCCAGCAGTTTTGAGGATGCGAATCAGCCCCAGTATTTT
CASSFEDANQPQYF
>NA|TRBJ2-7|TRBV5-5|NA
TGTGCCAGCAGCTTTATCGGCGGGACCTACGAGCAGTACTTC
CASSFIGGTYEQYF
>TRBD2|TRBJ2-6|TRBV7-9|few
TGTGCCAGCAGCTTGCTTGACGGGGGGTTTGCCTCCTCTGGGGCCAACGTCCTGACTTTC
CASSLLDGGFASSGANVLTF
>NA|TRBJ2-1|TRBV6-5|many
TGTGCCAGCAGTTACTCGGAGGGTGAGCAGTTCTTC
CASSYSEGEQFF
>NA|TRBJ1-2|TRBV30|many
TGTGCCTGGATTGTACAGGGAGGCGGCTACACCTTC
CAWIVQGGGYTF
>NA|TRBJ2-7|TRBV11-2|many
TGTGCCAGCAGCTTAGGCGCAGGGGTGGCCGAGCAGTACTTC
CASSLGAGVAEQYF
>NA|TRBJ2-3|TRBV12-3/TRBV12-4|many
TGTGCCAGCAGTTCCCAGGGCCTCCCCACAGATACGCAGTATTTT
CASSSQGLPTDTQYF
>NA|TRBJ2-1|TRBV13|few
TGTGCCAGCAGCTTCGGAACAATCAATGAGCAGTTCTTC
CASSFGTINEQFF
>NA|TRBJ1-1|TRBV18|many
TGTGCCAGCTCACCACTGACCCGAAACACTGAAGCTTTCTTT
CASSPLTRNTEAFF
>NA|TRBJ1-1|TRBV12-3/TRBV12-4|many
TGTGCCAGCAGTTTTGTAAGGTACACTGAAGCTTTCTTT
CASSFVRYTEAFF